The entry below gives a single TCR beta chain sequence along with its context. The antigen is undetermined. The same CDR3 is also encoded by other DNA sequences in this sample. The sample is drawn from a study of cytomegalovirus exposure and HLA in healthy donors. As for the study in general: A previous analysis identified 90 million to 140 million unique TCR beta sequences derived from around 200 million T cells.

General study points: Most CMV-associated TCR beta chains were later found to appear HLA-restricted. Several top significant clusters appeared, in a later analysis, to be linked to common viral pathogens. Across all donors, roughly uniform sequencing depth was an assumption of the presence/absence analyses.

It was with 60 Vbeta and 13 Jbeta primers that the PCR ran. Profiling relied on immunoSEQ multiplex PCR, and the TCRdb table lists in-frame clones only, not all of them. This table has approximately 130,000 clones, around 83% appearing once. This TCR was sampled from a girl between 2 and 10 years old in good health and CMV-seronegative. Source material: PBMCs.

The CDR3 DNA sequence: TGTGCCAGCTCACCGACAGGAGGTGGCAATCAGCCCCAGCATTTT. Translation: CASSPTGGGNQPQHF. The chain joins TRBV18 to TRBJ1-5, with TRBD1 as a possible D gene (6 bases). Germline values: CDR1 KGHSH, CDR2 LQKENI. V dropped 3 bases and J dropped 2 bases, with 11 bases sitting between them. The CDR3 loop spans 15 amino acids.